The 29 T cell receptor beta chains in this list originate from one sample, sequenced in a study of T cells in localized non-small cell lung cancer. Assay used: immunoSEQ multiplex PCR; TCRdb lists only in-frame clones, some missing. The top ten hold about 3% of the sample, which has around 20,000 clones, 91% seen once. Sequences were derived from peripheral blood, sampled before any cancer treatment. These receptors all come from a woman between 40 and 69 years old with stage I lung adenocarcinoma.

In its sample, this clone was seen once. CDR3 loop: CASSAEARGLGKLFF. CDR3 nucleotides: TGTGCCAGTAGCGCGGAGGCCCGGGGGCTGGGAAAACTGTTTTTT. The gene calls are TRBV19 and TRBJ1-4; tentative D call: TRBD1 (6 bases). The CDR3 totals 15 residues. The germline CDR1 and CDR2 sequences are LNHDA and SQIVND (reference sequence). Trimming cost V 6 bases and J 10 bases, with 21 bases left between them.

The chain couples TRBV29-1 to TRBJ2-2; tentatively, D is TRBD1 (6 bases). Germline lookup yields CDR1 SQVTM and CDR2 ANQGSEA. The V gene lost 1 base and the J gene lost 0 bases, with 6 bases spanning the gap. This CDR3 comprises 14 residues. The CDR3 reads CSVEGTANTGELFF. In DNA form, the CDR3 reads TGCAGCGTTGAAGGGACAGCGAACACCGGGGAGCTGTTTTTT.

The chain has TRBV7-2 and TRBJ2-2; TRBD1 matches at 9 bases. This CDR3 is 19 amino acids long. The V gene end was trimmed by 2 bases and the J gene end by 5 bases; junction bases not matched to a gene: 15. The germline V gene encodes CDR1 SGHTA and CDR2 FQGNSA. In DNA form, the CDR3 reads TGTGCCAGCAGCTTATCCGACAGGGGGAGAGCGGTGGGTACCGGGGAGCTGTTTTTT. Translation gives CASSLSDRGRAVGTGELFF.

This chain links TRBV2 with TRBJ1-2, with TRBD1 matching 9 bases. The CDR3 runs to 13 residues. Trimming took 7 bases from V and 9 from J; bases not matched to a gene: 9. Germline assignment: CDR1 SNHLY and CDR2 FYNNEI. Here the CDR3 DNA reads TGTGCCAGCACATCGGACAGGGGAGGTAGCTACACCTTC. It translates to CASTSDRGGSYTF.

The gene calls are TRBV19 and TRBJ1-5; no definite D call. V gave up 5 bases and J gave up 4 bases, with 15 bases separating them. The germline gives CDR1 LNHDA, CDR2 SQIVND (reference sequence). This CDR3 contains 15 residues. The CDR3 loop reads CASSALHGSNQPQHF. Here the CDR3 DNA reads TGTGCCAGTAGTGCCCTCCACGGGTCGAATCAGCCCCAGCATTTT.

DNA of the CDR3: TGTGCCAGCAGCTTAATGGCGGGAGATACTGAGCAGTTCTTC. This translates into CASSLMAGDTEQFF. This chain joins TRBV11-3 and TRBJ2-1; 7 bases agree with TRBD2. The V segment lost 2 bases and the J segment 9 bases; nucleotides outside the gene matches: 7. The germline CDR1 and CDR2 sequences are SGHNT and YENEEA. This CDR3 spans 14 amino acids.

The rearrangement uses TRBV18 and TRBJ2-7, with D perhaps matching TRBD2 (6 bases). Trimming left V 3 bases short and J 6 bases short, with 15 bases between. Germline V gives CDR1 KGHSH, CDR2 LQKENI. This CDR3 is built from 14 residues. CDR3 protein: CASSPGGGGSEQYF. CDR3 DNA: TGTGCCAGCTCACCGGGTGGTGGGGGGAGCGAGCAGTACTTC. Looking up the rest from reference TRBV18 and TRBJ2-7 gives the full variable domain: NAGVMQNPRHLVRRRGQEARLRCSPMKGHSHVYWYRQLPEEGLKFMVYLQKENIIDESGMPKERFSAEFPKEGPSILRIQQVVRGDSAAYFCASSPGGGGSEQYFGPGTRLTVT.

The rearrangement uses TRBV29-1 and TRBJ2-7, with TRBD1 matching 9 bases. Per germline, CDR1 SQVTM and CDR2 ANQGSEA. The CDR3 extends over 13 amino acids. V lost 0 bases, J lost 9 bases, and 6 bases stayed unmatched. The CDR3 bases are TGCAGCGTTGAAGATCTTGGGACAGGGATGCAGTACTTC. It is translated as CSVEDLGTGMQYF.

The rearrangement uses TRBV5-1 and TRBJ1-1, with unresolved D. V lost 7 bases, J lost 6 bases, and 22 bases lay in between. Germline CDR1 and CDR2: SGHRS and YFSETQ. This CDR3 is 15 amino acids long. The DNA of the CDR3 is TGCGCCAGCTCGTTCCAGTCGGACGTTTCCCCTGAAGCTTTCTTT. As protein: CASSFQSDVSPEAFF.

The CDR3 nucleotides are TGTGCCTGGTCCTTAAACAGGGGCCGATCGGCCCAGCATTTT. It encodes CAWSLNRGRSAQHF. This rearrangement joins TRBV30 to TRBJ1-5, with 7 nucleotides matching TRBD1. CDR1 and CDR2 from the germline V gene are GTSNPN and SVGIG (reference sequence). V lost 5 bases to trimming and J lost 11 bases; unmatched junction nucleotides: 15. This CDR3 has 14 residues.

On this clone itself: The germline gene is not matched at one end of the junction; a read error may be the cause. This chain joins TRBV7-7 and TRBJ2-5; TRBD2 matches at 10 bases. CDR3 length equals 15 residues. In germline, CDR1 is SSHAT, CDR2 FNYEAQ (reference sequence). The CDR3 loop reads CASSFSSGGQETQYF. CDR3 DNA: TGTGCTAGCAGCTTCTCTAGCGGGGGCCAGGAGACCCAGTACTTC.

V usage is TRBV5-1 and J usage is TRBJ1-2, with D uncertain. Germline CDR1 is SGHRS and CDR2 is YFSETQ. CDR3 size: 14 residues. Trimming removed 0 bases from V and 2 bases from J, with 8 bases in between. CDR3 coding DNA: TGCGCCAGCAGCTTGGAGGGTCTCAACTATGGCTACACCTTC. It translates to CASSLEGLNYGYTF.

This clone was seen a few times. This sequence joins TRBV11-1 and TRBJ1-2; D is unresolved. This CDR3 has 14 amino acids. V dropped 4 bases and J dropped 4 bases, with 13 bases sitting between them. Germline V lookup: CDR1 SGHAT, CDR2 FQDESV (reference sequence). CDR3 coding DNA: TGTGCCAGCAGCTCCTCGCCGGGGTTCTATGGCTACACCTTC. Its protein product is CASSSSPGFYGYTF.

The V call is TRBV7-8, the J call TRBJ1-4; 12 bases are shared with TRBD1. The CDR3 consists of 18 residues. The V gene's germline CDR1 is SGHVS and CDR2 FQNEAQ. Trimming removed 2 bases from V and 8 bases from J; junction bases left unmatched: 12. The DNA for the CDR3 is TGTGCCAGCAGCTTAAGTCCGGGACAGGGGGCAGCAGGGGAAAAACTGTTTTTT. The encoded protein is CASSLSPGQGAAGEKLFF.

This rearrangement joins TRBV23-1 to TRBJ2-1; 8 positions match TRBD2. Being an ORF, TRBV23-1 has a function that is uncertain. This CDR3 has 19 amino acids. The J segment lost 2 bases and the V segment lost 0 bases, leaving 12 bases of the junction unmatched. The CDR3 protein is CASSQSRLAGPWPYNEQFF. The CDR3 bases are TGCGCCAGCAGTCAATCGAGGCTAGCGGGCCCTTGGCCCTACAATGAGCAGTTCTTC.

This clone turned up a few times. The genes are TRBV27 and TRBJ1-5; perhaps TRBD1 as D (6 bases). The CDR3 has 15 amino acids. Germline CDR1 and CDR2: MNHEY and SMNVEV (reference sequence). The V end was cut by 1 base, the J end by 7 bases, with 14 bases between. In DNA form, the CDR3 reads TGTGCCAGCAGTTTATTTATGGCAGGGGCACAGCCCCAGCATTTT. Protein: CASSLFMAGAQPQHF.

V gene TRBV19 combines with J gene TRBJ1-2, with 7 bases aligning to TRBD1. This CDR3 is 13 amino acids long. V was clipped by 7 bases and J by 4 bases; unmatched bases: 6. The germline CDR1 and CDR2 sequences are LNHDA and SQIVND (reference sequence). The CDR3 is CASTPTGTYGYTF. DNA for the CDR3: TGTGCCAGTACCCCGACAGGGACCTATGGCTACACCTTC.

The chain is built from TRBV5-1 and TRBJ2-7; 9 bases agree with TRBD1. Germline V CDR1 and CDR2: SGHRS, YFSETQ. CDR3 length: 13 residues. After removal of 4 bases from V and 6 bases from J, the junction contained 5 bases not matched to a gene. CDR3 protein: CASSTGTGSEQYF. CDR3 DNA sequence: TGCGCCAGCAGCACGGGGACAGGGAGCGAGCAGTACTTC.

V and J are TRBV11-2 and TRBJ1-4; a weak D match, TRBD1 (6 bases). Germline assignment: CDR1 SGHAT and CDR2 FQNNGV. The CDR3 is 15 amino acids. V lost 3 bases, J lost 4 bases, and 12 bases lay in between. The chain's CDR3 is CASSFGGDGNEKLFF. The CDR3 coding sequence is TGTGCCAGCAGCTTCGGGGGCGACGGTAATGAAAAACTGTTTTTT.

CDR3 sequence (DNA): TGTGCCAGCACGGGGCGACCGAACACTGAAGCTTTCTTT. This codes for CASTGRPNTEAFF. The rearrangement links TRBV2 to TRBJ1-1, with D possibly being TRBD1 (5 bases). Germline values: CDR1 SNHLY, CDR2 FYNNEI. The V and J ends lost 7 bases and 1 base respectively, with 10 bases between them. The CDR3 totals 13 residues. The complete variable domain, with remaining parts taken from reference TRBV2 and TRBJ1-1, reads EPEVTQTPSHQVTQMGQEVILRCVPISNHLYFYWYRQILGQKVEFLVSFYNNEISEKSEIFDDQFSVERPDGSNFTLKIRSTKLEDSAMYFCASTGRPNTEAFFGQGTRLTVV.

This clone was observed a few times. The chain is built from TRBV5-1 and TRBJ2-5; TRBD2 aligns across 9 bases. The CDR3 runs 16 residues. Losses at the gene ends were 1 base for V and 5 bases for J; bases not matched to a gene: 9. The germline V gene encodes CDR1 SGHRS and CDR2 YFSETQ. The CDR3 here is CASSLSGGRSKETQYF. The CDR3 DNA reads TGCGCCAGCAGCTTGAGCGGGGGGAGGTCCAAGGAGACCCAGTACTTC. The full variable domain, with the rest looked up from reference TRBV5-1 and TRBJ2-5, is KAGVTQTPRYLIKTRGQQVTLSCSPISGHRSVSWYQQTPGQGLQFLFEYFSETQRNKGNFPGRFSGRQFSNSRSEMNVSTLELGDSALYLCASSLSGGRSKETQYFGPGTRLLVL.

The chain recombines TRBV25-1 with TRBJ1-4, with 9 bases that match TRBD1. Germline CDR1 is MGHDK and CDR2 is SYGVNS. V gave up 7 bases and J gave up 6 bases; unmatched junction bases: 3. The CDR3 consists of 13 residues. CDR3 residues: CASTGTGYEKLFF. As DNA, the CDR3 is TGTGCCAGCACCGGGACAGGGTATGAAAAACTGTTTTTT.

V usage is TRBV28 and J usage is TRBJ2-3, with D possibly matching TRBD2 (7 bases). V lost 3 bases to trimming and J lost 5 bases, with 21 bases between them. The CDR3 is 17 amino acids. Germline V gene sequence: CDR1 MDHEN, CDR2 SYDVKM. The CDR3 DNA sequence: TGTGCCAGCAGTTTTGGGGGGGCGAGTGGAAAGGGAGATACGCAGTATTTT. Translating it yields CASSFGGASGKGDTQYF.

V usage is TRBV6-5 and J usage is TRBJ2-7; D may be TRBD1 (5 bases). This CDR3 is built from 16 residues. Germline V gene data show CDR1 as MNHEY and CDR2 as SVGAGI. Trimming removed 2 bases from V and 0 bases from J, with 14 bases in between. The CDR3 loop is CASSYGSRVSSYEQYF. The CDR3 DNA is TGTGCCAGCAGTTACGGCTCCAGGGTGAGCTCCTACGAGCAGTACTTC.

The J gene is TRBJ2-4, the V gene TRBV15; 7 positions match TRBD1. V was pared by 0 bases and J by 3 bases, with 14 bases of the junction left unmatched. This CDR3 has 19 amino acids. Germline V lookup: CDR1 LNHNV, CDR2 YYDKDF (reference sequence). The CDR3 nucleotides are TGTGCCACCAGCAGAGATGAGGGGGCGTTTAGTCTGGGCAAAAACATTCAGTACTTC. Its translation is CATSRDEGAFSLGKNIQYF.

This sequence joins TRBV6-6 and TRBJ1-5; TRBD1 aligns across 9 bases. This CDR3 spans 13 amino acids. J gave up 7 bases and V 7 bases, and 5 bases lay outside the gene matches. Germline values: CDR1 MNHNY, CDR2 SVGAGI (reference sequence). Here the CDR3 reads CASTDRGIQPQHF. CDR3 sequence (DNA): TGTGCCAGCACGGACAGGGGAATCCAGCCCCAGCATTTT.

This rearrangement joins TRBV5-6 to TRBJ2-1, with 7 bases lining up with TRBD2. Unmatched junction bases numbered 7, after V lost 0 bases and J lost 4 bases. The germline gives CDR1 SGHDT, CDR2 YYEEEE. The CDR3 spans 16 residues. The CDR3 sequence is CASSLAASGEYNEQFF. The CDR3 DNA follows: TGTGCCAGCAGCTTGGCGGCTAGCGGAGAATACAATGAGCAGTTCTTC. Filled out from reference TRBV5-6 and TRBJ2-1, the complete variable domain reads DAGVTQSPTHLIKTRGQQVTLRCSPKSGHDTVSWYQQALGQGPQFIFQYYEEEERQRGNFPDRFSGHQFPNYSSELNVNALLLGDSALYLCASSLAASGEYNEQFFGPGTRLTVL.

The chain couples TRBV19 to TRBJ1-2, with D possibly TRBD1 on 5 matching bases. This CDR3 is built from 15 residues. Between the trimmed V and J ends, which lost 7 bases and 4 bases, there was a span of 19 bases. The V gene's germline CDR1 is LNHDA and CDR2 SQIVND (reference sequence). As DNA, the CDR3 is TGTGCCAGTACGCAAGAGGGGCAGGCTCCCTATGGCTACACCTTC. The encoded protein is CASTQEGQAPYGYTF.

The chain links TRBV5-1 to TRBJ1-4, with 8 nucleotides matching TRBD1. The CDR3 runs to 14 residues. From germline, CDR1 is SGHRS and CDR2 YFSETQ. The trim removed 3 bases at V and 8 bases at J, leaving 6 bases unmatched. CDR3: CASSSDRVGEKLFF. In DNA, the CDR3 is TGCGCCAGCAGCTCGGACAGGGTAGGCGAAAAACTGTTTTTT.